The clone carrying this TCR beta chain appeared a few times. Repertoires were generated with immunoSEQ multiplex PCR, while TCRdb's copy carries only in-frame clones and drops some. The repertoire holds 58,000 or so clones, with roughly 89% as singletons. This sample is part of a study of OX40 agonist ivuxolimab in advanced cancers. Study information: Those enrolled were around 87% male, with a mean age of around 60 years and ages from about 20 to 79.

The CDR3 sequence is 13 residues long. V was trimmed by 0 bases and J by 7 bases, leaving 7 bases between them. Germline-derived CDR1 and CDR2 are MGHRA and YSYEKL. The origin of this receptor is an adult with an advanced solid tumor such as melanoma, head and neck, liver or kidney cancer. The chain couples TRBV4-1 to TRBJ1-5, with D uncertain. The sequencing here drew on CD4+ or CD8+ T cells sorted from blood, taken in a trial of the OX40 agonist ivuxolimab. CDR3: CASSQDPEQPQHF. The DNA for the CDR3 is TGCGCCAGCAGCCAAGATCCGGAGCAGCCCCAGCATTTT.